This T cell receptor beta chain stems from a study of blood T cell repertoires in COVID-19 (dated by TCRdb to about 2020). Background for the entire study: The collaborator samples originated in the United States, Italy and Spain and spanned the acute and convalescent phases of COVID-19. The repertoires were made available in a free public database intended to serve as a resource for research on the immune response to SARS-CoV-2. The samples were drawn from the first 160 participants of the ongoing ImmuneRACE study and from 950 to 1,500 subjects provided by 6 global collaborators. The material from the prospective study consisted of cDNA or gDNA derived from T cells, B-cell-depleted T cells, or PBMCs. Where available, HLA class I and class II types were taken from metadata supplied by the sample provider and were not determined by assay-based typing. The dataset comprised deeply sampled blood TCRbeta repertoires from subjects exposed to, actively infected with, or recovered from COVID-19. The sample metadata nearly always contained a de-identified subject ID, COVID-19 status, age in years and sex. General findings and caveats noted by the study authors: How much clinical and demographic metadata was included differed by source and by participant, and the metadata was provided uncurated.

About this clone itself: No cognate antigen has been identified for it. No much larger clonotype is one base removed from it; base qualities were not supplied.

The immunoSEQ Assay, a bias-controlled multiplex PCR, was used to amplify TCRbeta CDR3 regions from genomic DNA. The source study handled its data this way. The number of nucleated cells in each sample was estimated by amplification of reference gene primers within the assay. Sequence reads were collapsed and filtered to measure the absolute abundance of every unique TCRbeta CDR3 rearrangement. For each sample, productive Simpson clonality was calculated as the square root of Simpson's diversity index over productive rearrangements. In TCRdb, the immuneACCESS table is reduced to in-frame sequences with V and J assigned. These tables do not hold every clone; where another copy was compared, an unresolved V gene accounts for under half, and the others remain unexplained. V and J calls and clone size come straight from that table; D and trimming were deduced from the DNA. Counted in this sample were about 70,000 clones; over 60% of them appeared once. Around 27% of the sample lies in the top ten.

Trimming removed 2 bases from V and 8 bases from J, leaving 12 bases between the germline ends. CDR3 length: 13 amino acids, cysteine to phenylalanine. This entry keeps only the CDR3 DNA: 39 bases, framed from base 1. The germline V gene yields SGHTA for CDR1 and FQGTGA for CDR2. Collaborating institutions collected whole blood in K2EDTA tubes following their own protocols. For TCRbeta analysis, collaborator samples were shipped as frozen whole blood, as isolated PBMCs, or as DNA extracted from either sample type. The V and J genes are TRBV7-3 and TRBJ2-5, and the D gene may be TRBD2, 6 bases matching. The sequencing input was peripheral blood. The receptor's source is a woman over 75 with active or convalescent COVID-19. CDR3 region: CASSLGGLETQYF. The sequence in DNA is TGTGCCAGCAGCTTAGGAGGGTTAGAAACCCAGTACTTC.